Shown below are 9 T cell receptor beta chains from a single sample sequenced in a study of identical twins. One entry per CDR3 protein, called by TCRdb with MiXCR from the 5' RACE reads. Of under 900,000 distinct CDR3 sequences in the sample, over 15% were seen once. This sample was also put to use in a study of T cells expressing NK-cell markers.

Specimen: PBMCs. The receptors were sampled from a young woman in good health.

This clonotype was seen more than once but under ten times. The chain carries TRBV15 and TRBJ2-3; TRBD2 matches at 8 bases. This CDR3 contains 18 residues. Germline CDR1 LNHNV, CDR2 YYDKDF (reference sequence). Germline trimming cut 2 bases from V and 6 bases from J; bases unmatched to any gene: 16. The CDR3 DNA reads TGTGCCACCAGCAGACAGATTAGGGGGAGCGGGAGTACGGATACGCAGTATTTT. It translates to CATSRQIRGSGSTDTQYF.

This chain uses TRBV6-5 with TRBJ2-3; D unclear. Deletions cut 0 bases from V and 6 bases from J, with 7 bases between. The germline V gene encodes CDR1 MNHEY and CDR2 SVGAGI. The CDR3 length is 13 residues. In nucleotides, the CDR3 is TGTGCCAGCAGTTACTCGACGTCGGATACGCAGTATTTT. Its protein product is CASSYSTSDTQYF.

About this clonotype: Its ends do not fully match the called genes, so a read error is possible. The CDR3 nucleotides read TGTGTCAGCAACAGGTGGGGGGAGGGGGACAATGAGCAGTTCTTC. Protein: CVSNRWGEGDNEQFF. This chain uses TRBV6-1 with TRBJ2-1; D is perhaps TRBD2 (7 bases). The CDR3 is 15 amino acids. Looked up from germline, CDR1 is MNHNS and CDR2 is SASEGT.

The V and J genes are TRBV18 and TRBJ1-1; D may be TRBD1 (5 bases). The germline V gene has CDR1 KGHSH and CDR2 LQKENI. Trimming cost V 3 bases and J 4 bases, with 12 bases left between them. There are 14 residues in the CDR3. In DNA, the CDR3 is TGTGCCAGCTCACCCTGGGACGTTGGCACTGAAGCTTTCTTT. This codes for CASSPWDVGTEAFF.

This clonotype appeared a few times. The chain employs TRBV6-6 and TRBJ1-1; no reliable D call. The germline V gene encodes CDR1 MNHNY and CDR2 SVGAGI (reference sequence). The CDR3 is 10 amino acids. V lost 11 bases and J 1 base, leaving 5 bases between the germline ends. CDR3 nucleotides: TGTGCCTGCTCGAACACTGAAGCTTTCTTT. Its translation: CACSNTEAFF.

This clonotype was counted between two and nine times. The chain couples TRBV12-3 or TRBV12-4 to TRBJ2-2, with D perhaps given as TRBD1 or TRBD2 (5 bases each). The CDR3 has 16 amino acids. Deletions cut 1 base from V and 0 bases from J, with 9 bases between. The CDR3 sequence: CASSLVKGPNTGELFF. CDR3 DNA sequence: TGTGCCAGCAGTTTAGTGAAGGGACCGAACACCGGGGAGCTGTTTTTT.

The chain couples TRBV12-3 or TRBV12-4 to TRBJ1-2; D not resolved. The CDR3 extends over 14 amino acids. Trimming took off 3 bases at V and 3 bases at J, with 11 bases between the two ends. As DNA, the CDR3 is TGTGCCAGCAGTTTTGGGTCTCAGTACTATGGCTACACCTTC. It is translated as CASSFGSQYYGYTF.

This chain uses TRBV6-1 with TRBJ2-5, with D tentatively TRBD1 or TRBD2 (5 bases each). This CDR3 has 15 residues. The V end lost 4 bases, the J end lost 5 bases, and 17 bases lay between the germline ends. In germline, CDR1 is MNHNS, CDR2 SASEGT. The DNA for the CDR3 is TGTGCCAGCAGTGTGACCGGGGCCAGGGACGAGACCCAGTACTTC. It specifies CASSVTGARDETQYF.

There are a few counts of this clonotype. The junction and the germline gene differ at one end; a read error may be behind it. The J gene is TRBJ2-5, the V gene TRBV7-3; weak D call: TRBD2 (6 bases). This CDR3 comprises 13 residues. Germline V lookup: CDR1 SGHTA, CDR2 FQGTGA. The CDR3, as DNA: TGTGCCAGCAGTCCCACTCCGGGGGAGACCCAGTGCTTC. Translated: CASSPTPGETQCF.